A single sample is the source of the 15 T cell receptor beta chains below, sequenced in a study of cytomegalovirus exposure and HLA in healthy donors. The PCR was carried out with 60 Vbeta primers and 13 Jbeta primers. Clones were sequenced by immunoSEQ multiplex PCR, and TCRdb holds only the in-frame ones, with some missing. The sample yields about 190,000 clones, roughly 83% seen once. Sequenced material: PBMCs. All receptors come from a boy younger than 18 in good health and CMV-seronegative.

The V gene is TRBV27, the J gene TRBJ1-1, with D maybe TRBD1 (5 bases). This CDR3 has 13 amino acids. V lost 3 bases and J 8 bases, leaving 13 bases between the germline ends. Germline V lookup: CDR1 MNHEY, CDR2 SMNVEV (reference sequence). DNA of the CDR3: TGTGCCAGCAGTTTCAGACAGAGCCAAGAAGCTTTCTTT. Its protein product is CASSFRQSQEAFF.

The J gene is TRBJ1-3, the V gene TRBV19, with D perhaps TRBD1 (6 bases). The CDR3 sequence is 16 residues long. CDR1 is LNHDA and CDR2 is SQIVND in the germline V gene (reference sequence). The V and J ends lost 6 bases and 3 bases respectively, with 18 bases between them. CDR3 nucleotide sequence: TGTGCCAGTAGCCCGTCAGACAGGTCATTTGGAAACACCATATATTTT. Translation: CASSPSDRSFGNTIYF.

Of note for this clone: One end of the junction varies from germline; a read error may be responsible. The same CDR3 arises from other DNA sequences in this sample as well. The genes are TRBV28 and TRBJ1-1; 7 nucleotides align to TRBD1. Germline CDR1 and CDR2: MDHEN and SYDVKM. The CDR3 contains 14 residues. CDR3 residues: CASSFRGGNTEAFF. CDR3 coding DNA: TGTGCCAGCAGTTTCCGAGGGGGCAACACTGAGGCTTTCTTT.

The chain links TRBV7-8 to TRBJ1-3; no clear D gene. The CDR3 has 11 amino acids. The germline V and J ends were trimmed by 2 bases and 7 bases, with 3 bases remaining between them. The V gene's germline CDR1 is SGHVS and CDR2 FQNEAQ. In DNA, the CDR3 is TGTGCCAGCAGCTTATATAACACCATATATTTT. Residues: CASSLYNTIYF.

The chain has TRBV7-3 and TRBJ2-3; possible D gene TRBD2, 7 bases. The CDR3 consists of 16 residues. From germline, CDR1 is SGHTA and CDR2 FQGTGA. V dropped 3 bases and J dropped 0 bases, with 13 bases sitting between them. DNA of the CDR3: TGTGCCAGCAGCTTGGGGGGGGGCTCTAGCACAGATACGCAGTATTTT. It codes for CASSLGGGSSTDTQYF.

V gene TRBV5-1 combines with J gene TRBJ2-1, with 11 bases identical to TRBD2. The CDR3 is made up of 15 amino acids. The V and J ends lost 4 bases and 5 bases, in that order; junction bases with no gene match: 5. In germline, CDR1 is SGHRS, CDR2 YFSETQ. In DNA form, the CDR3 reads TGCGCCAGCAGCGCACTAGCGGGGGAGAACAATGAGCAGTTCTTC. Encoded protein: CASSALAGENNEQFF. Full variable domain (outside the CDR3, taken from reference TRBV5-1 and TRBJ2-1): KAGVTQTPRYLIKTRGQQVTLSCSPISGHRSVSWYQQTPGQGLQFLFEYFSETQRNKGNFPGRFSGRQFSNSRSEMNVSTLELGDSALYLCASSALAGENNEQFFGPGTRLTVL.

The chain joins TRBV6-1 to TRBJ1-2; no clear D. This CDR3 has 14 amino acids. V lost 7 bases to trimming and J lost 0 bases, with 12 bases between them. In germline, CDR1 is MNHNS, CDR2 SASEGT. The CDR3 loop is CASMTGAPNYGYTF. The CDR3 DNA follows: TGTGCCAGCATGACGGGAGCTCCTAACTATGGCTACACCTTC.

The sample holds a few counts of this clone. This rearrangement joins TRBV5-1 to TRBJ1-1; 9 positions match TRBD1. Germline V gene sequence: CDR1 SGHRS, CDR2 YFSETQ. CDR3 length: 15 amino acids. V trimming: 3 bases; J trimming: 8 bases; junction bases outside the gene matches: 11. For the CDR3, the DNA is TGCGCCAGCAGCTCTAAACACTCCGGGACAGGGGAAGCTTTCTTT. Translated: CASSSKHSGTGEAFF.

The chain has TRBV30 and TRBJ1-4, with 9 bases identical to TRBD1. The CDR3 has 11 amino acids. Trimming took 8 bases from V and 8 from J; bases not matched to a gene: 3. The germline V gene has CDR1 GTSNPN and CDR2 SVGIG (reference sequence). CDR3 residues: CAQGTGEKLFF. CDR3 DNA: TGTGCCCAAGGGACAGGGGAAAAACTGTTTTTT.

This clone occurred once. This sequence joins TRBV13 and TRBJ2-1; 9 bases match TRBD1. V trimming: 3 bases; J trimming: 4 bases; junction bases outside the gene matches: 10. The germline V gene encodes CDR1 PRHDT and CDR2 FYEKMQ (reference sequence). This CDR3 is 17 amino acids long. The CDR3 is CASSFRSGTGPYNEQFF. The CDR3 DNA follows: TGTGCCAGCAGCTTTAGGTCCGGGACAGGGCCTTACAATGAGCAGTTCTTC.

The chain recombines TRBV6-5 with TRBJ2-2, with D perhaps TRBD1 (5 bases). The CDR3 has 14 amino acids. CDR1 and CDR2 (germline): MNHEY, SVGAGI. V was pared by 2 bases and J by 4 bases, with 8 bases between. DNA for the CDR3: TGTGCCAGCAGTTACAGGGGCCGCACCGGGGAGCTGTTTTTT. Its protein is CASSYRGRTGELFF.

Worth noting for this clone: Other nucleotide sequences from this sample produce the same CDR3. J is TRBJ1-3 and V is TRBV7-2; TRBD1 aligns across 7 bases. Trimming removed 5 bases from V and 1 base from J; junction bases left unmatched: 2. Germline CDR1 SGHTA, CDR2 FQGNSA. The CDR3 is 14 residues long. The CDR3 DNA sequence: TGTGCCAGCAGCCCCAGGGGGTCTGGAAACACCATATATTTT. The encoded protein is CASSPRGSGNTIYF.

The sample holds a few counts of this clone. The chain combines TRBV6-1 with TRBJ1-1; D gene uncertain. CDR3 length equals 14 residues. Trimming left V 2 bases short and J 4 bases short, with 11 bases between. Germline V gives CDR1 MNHNS, CDR2 SASEGT. The CDR3 DNA reads TGTGCCAGCAGTGAACAGAGGGTGAGCACTGAAGCTTTCTTT. Translating gives CASSEQRVSTEAFF.

The gene calls are TRBV20-1 and TRBJ2-5; 7 bases line up with TRBD1. Germline V CDR1 and CDR2: DFQATT, SNEGSKA (reference sequence). V lost 5 bases, J lost 9 bases, and 3 bases stayed unmatched. There are 10 residues in the CDR3. The CDR3 DNA follows: TGCAGTGCTTATACAGGGGCCCAGTACTTC. Amino acids: CSAYTGAQYF.

Only one count was recorded for this clone. Written as DNA, the CDR3 is TGTGCCACCAGCGGATTGACGGGTGGGACTGAAGCTTTCTTT. As protein: CATSGLTGGTEAFF. The V and J genes are TRBV15 and TRBJ1-1; D remains ambiguous. V was shortened by 5 bases and J by 5 bases, with 15 bases between the two germline ends. This CDR3 comprises 14 residues. Per the germline V gene, CDR1 is LNHNV and CDR2 is YYDKDF (reference sequence).